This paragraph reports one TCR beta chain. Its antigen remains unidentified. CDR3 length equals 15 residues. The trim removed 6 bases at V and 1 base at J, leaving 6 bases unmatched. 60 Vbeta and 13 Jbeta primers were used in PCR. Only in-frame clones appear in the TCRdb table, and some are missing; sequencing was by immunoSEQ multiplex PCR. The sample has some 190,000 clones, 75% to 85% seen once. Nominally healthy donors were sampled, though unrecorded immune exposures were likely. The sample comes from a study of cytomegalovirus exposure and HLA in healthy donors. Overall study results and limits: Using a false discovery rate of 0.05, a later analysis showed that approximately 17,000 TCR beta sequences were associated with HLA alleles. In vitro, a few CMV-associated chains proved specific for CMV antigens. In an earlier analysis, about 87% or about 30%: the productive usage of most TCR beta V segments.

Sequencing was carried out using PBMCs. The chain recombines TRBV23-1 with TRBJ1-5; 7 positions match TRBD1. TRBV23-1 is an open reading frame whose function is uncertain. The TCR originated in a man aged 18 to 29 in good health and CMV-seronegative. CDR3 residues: CASSLGTASNQPQHF. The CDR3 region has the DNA TGCGCCAGCAGCCTGGGGACAGCGAGCAATCAGCCCCAGCATTTT.